The rows below give T cell receptor beta chains drawn from one sample of a study of blood T cell repertoires in COVID-19. Clones were sequenced by immunoSEQ multiplex PCR, and TCRdb holds only the in-frame ones, with some missing. Of under 150,000 clones listed, 84% are singletons. Sequenced: PBMCs or T cells enriched from blood (not recorded which). These TCRs come from a man aged 50 to 59 in a cohort exposed to, infected with or recovered from COVID-19 (not recorded which). Both conserved end residues are part of each CDR3.

V gene,J gene,CDR3 length,CDR3 protein
TRBV5-8,TRBJ2-7,15,CASTFGTSGSYEQYF
TRBV5-6,TRBJ2-7,15,CASSSRLTGGYEQYF
TRBV3-1/TRBV3-2,TRBJ2-1,17,CASSQSRSGTSENEQFF
TRBV5-1,TRBJ2-5,16,CASSNSGRPVGETQYF
TRBV18,TRBJ1-5,13,CASSPAGDQPQHF
TRBV27,TRBJ2-2,15,CASRAASGGKGELFF
TRBV5-6,TRBJ2-2,18,CASSLTTHRSTNTGELFF
TRBV21-1,TRBJ2-7,18,CASKFRTGGPVSSYEQYF
TRBV5-1,TRBJ1-3,14,CASSLAGVGNTIYF
TRBV3-1/TRBV3-2,TRBJ2-5,16,CASSSPGLAYQETQYF
TRBV15,TRBJ1-6,14,CATSRDRVNSPLHF
TRBV27,TRBJ1-5,13,CASSFRSNQPQHF
TRBV5-8,TRBJ1-2,12,CASLVWSAGYTF
TRBV6-6,TRBJ1-2,11,CASTSVYGYTF
TRBV7-8,TRBJ2-1,14,CASSPLAGDNEQFF
TRBV10-3,TRBJ1-5,13,CAISVTENQPQHF
TRBV5-6,TRBJ2-1,17,CASSLSLGQGVSNEQFF
TRBV7-6,TRBJ1-1,16,CASSLPGGLGPTEAFF
TRBV18,TRBJ1-3,16,CASSPPNTASGNTIYF
TRBV5-1,TRBJ2-2,13,CASSRQDTGELFF
TRBV2,TRBJ1-1,13,CASSNYRNSEAFF
TRBV9,TRBJ1-5,14,CASSVGHSNQPQHF
TRBV15,TRBJ2-2,16,CATSRPGGGRTGELFF
TRBV13,TRBJ1-2,16,CASSLGRTDSNYGYTF
TRBV29-1,TRBJ1-1,12,CSVDGGNTEAFF
TRBV6-6,TRBJ1-2,15,CASSYLYRGPAGYTF
TRBV19,TRBJ1-1,13,CASSWGGYTEAFF
TRBV6-1,TRBJ1-2,13,CASSEGGLHGYTF
TRBV7-2,TRBJ1-5,15,CASSLATSNNQPQHF
TRBV7-8,TRBJ1-3,14,CASSPRHSGNTIYF
TRBV7-3,TRBJ2-5,15,CASSRGTIGQETQYF
TRBV7-3,TRBJ2-1,13,CASSTSLEVEQFF
TRBV19,TRBJ2-5,16,CASSLETSAYQETQYF
TRBV6-5,TRBJ1-4,14,CASSPGDRNEKLFF
TRBV18,TRBJ1-2,14,CASSPPGGSYGYTF
TRBV12-3/TRBV12-4,TRBJ2-3,12,CASSPGTGMQYF
TRBV19,TRBJ1-2,12,CAEREPLYGYTF
TRBV6-4,TRBJ2-1,15,CASSEVASSYNEQFF
TRBV7-2,TRBJ2-1,15,CASRKQGARYNEQFF
TRBV6-5,TRBJ2-7,13,CAVSRGTGDEQYF
TRBV6-2/TRBV6-3,TRBJ2-3,17,CASSFPLLAELTDTQYF
TRBV24-1,TRBJ1-5,13,CATSGTGYQPQHF
TRBV7-8,TRBJ2-7,15,CASSLGLGQLFEQYF
TRBV10-3,TRBJ1-5,14,CAISEQGGNQPQHF
TRBV7-3,TRBJ2-7,15,CASSPGGGPPDEQYF
TRBV27,TRBJ2-1,14,CASSDAGANNEQFF
TRBV14,TRBJ1-6,14,CASSQEVGNSPLHF
TRBV24-1,TRBJ1-4,14,CATSGTGGNEKLFF
TRBV15,TRBJ1-6,13,CATSSLQGSPLHF